The rows below give T cell receptor beta chains drawn from one sample of a study of CD8 T cells in ankylosing spondylitis. TCRdb called the 5' RACE reads again in MiXCR, with one record for every CDR3 protein. The sample consists of approximately 550,000 distinct CDR3 sequences, more than 9.5% of them appearing once. Source material: blood, either unsorted or a sorted T cell fraction (not recorded which). These receptors came from a male donor with ankylosing spondylitis. CDR3s include the opening cysteine and the closing phenylalanine or tryptophan. Fields, in order: V gene, J gene, clone size, D gene, CDR3 protein, CDR3 DNA. D genes are given only for firm matches. Size is omitted from some rows. Given values are once, few, many or a class for expanded clones.

TRBV6-2/TRBV6-3	TRBJ2-1	few	TRBD2	CASSPSGSPYNEQFF	TGTGCCAGCAGCCCAAGCGGGAGCCCCTACAATGAGCAGTTCTTC
TRBV7-2	TRBJ2-1	NA	TRBD2	CASSYTSGRYNEQFF	TGTGCCAGCAGCTACACTAGCGGCAGGTACAATGAGCAGTTCTTC
TRBV7-2	TRBJ2-1	NA	NA	CASSRAAPSYNEQFF	TGTGCCAGCAGCCGGGCCGCCCCATCATACAATGAGCAGTTCTTC
TRBV5-1	TRBJ1-4	few	NA	CASSLSAGGRNEKLFF	TGCGCCAGCAGCTTGAGTGCTGGGGGGCGGAATGAAAAACTGTTTTTT
TRBV27	TRBJ2-7	few	NA	CASSLSVRGRDEQYF	TGTGCCAGCAGTTTATCAGTCCGGGGGCGGGACGAGCAGTACTTC
TRBV7-2	TRBJ2-2	NA	TRBD2	CASSWVAGSTGELFF	TGTGCCAGCAGCTGGGTAGCGGGTTCCACCGGGGAGCTGTTTTTT
TRBV20-1	TRBJ2-5	few	NA	CSASDRRGQETQYF	TGCAGTGCTAGTGACAGGAGGGGACAAGAGACCCAGTACTTC
TRBV4-1	TRBJ2-5	NA	NA	CASSLPGEGAGETQYF	TGCGCCAGCAGCCTCCCAGGTGAGGGAGCTGGAGAGACCCAGTACTTC
TRBV20-1	TRBJ1-5	many	TRBD1	CSAARGPGDQPQHF	TGCAGTGCCGCGAGGGGGCCAGGGGATCAGCCCCAGCATTTT
TRBV7-9	TRBJ2-1	NA	TRBD2	CASSFGTSGSYEQFF	TGTGCCAGCAGCTTCGGGACTAGCGGGAGCTATGAGCAGTTCTTC
TRBV20-1	TRBJ2-2	NA	NA	CSARDPGRGTGELFF	TGCAGTGCTAGAGATCCGGGCCGGGGCACCGGGGAGCTGTTTTTT
TRBV29-1	TRBJ1-1	few	TRBD1	CSVGRTGVDTEAFF	TGCAGCGTTGGGCGGACAGGGGTGGACACTGAAGCTTTCTTT
TRBV5-1	TRBJ1-1	many	NA	CASSPAGEGEAFF	TGCGCCAGCAGCCCCGCTGGCGAGGGTGAAGCTTTCTTT
TRBV5-1	TRBJ2-3	few	NA	CASSLPSVSTDTQYF	TGCGCCAGCAGCTTGCCCAGCGTTAGCACAGATACGCAGTATTTT
TRBV29-1	TRBJ2-7	few	TRBD2	CSVEGGRELAGGYEQYF	TGCAGCGTTGAAGGAGGCAGGGAGCTAGCGGGAGGGTACGAGCAGTACTTC
TRBV6-5	TRBJ2-2	few	NA	CASSYSESADTGELFF	TGTGCCAGCAGTTACTCGGAGTCTGCGGACACCGGGGAGCTGTTTTTT
TRBV7-9	TRBJ2-1	many	TRBD1	CASSSTGISYNEQFF	TGTGCCAGCAGCTCGACAGGGATTTCCTACAATGAGCAGTTCTTC
TRBV20-1	TRBJ1-1	few	TRBD1	CSPRGQVRSTEAFF	TGCAGTCCGAGGGGACAGGTTAGGAGCACTGAAGCTTTCTTT
TRBV12-3/TRBV12-4	TRBJ2-7	few	NA	CASSPEVKQYF	TGTGCCAGCAGTCCCGAAGTTAAGCAGTACTTC
TRBV5-1	TRBJ1-1	NA	NA	CASRTPSAEAFF	TGCGCCAGCAGAACCCCAAGTGCGGAAGCTTTCTTT
TRBV7-9	TRBJ2-3	few	TRBD2	CASSSPGGNTDTQYF	TGTGCCAGCAGCTCCCCCGGGGGGAACACAGATACGCAGTATTTT
TRBV5-1	TRBJ2-7	few	TRBD2	CASSIGVAGGPIKEQYF	TGCGCCAGCAGTATCGGGGTAGCGGGAGGGCCGATAAAGGAGCAGTACTTC
TRBV7-2	TRBJ1-6	few	NA	CASSLATGNSYNSPLHF	TGTGCCAGCAGCTTAGCGACCGGAAATTCCTATAATTCACCCCTCCACTTT
TRBV4-2	TRBJ2-3	many	NA	CASSLRDSGDTQYF	TGTGCCAGCAGCCTCAGGGACTCTGGAGATACGCAGTATTTT
TRBV11-2	TRBJ2-1	few	TRBD1	CASSTRDRDYNEQFF	TGTGCCAGCAGCACCCGGGACAGGGATTACAATGAGCAGTTCTTC
TRBV9	TRBJ2-2	NA	NA	CASSVGPRKERRYTGELFF	TGTGCCAGCAGCGTAGGCCCCCGTAAGGAGCGGAGATACACCGGGGAGCTGTTTTTT
TRBV6-1	TRBJ1-1	NA	NA	CASSEGAQGPMNTEAFF	TGTGCCAGCAGTGAAGGGGCGCAGGGTCCTATGAACACTGAAGCTTTCTTT
TRBV11-2	TRBJ2-5	few	NA	CASSLDMRQPAETQYF	TGTGCCAGCAGCTTAGATATGAGGCAGCCTGCAGAGACCCAGTACTTC
TRBV29-1	TRBJ2-5	NA	NA	CSAAGQSAETQYF	TGCAGCGCCGCGGGACAGTCGGCAGAGACCCAGTACTTC
TRBV5-6	TRBJ1-6	many	TRBD1	CASSLEDRDNSPLHF	TGTGCCAGCAGCTTGGAGGACAGGGATAATTCACCCCTCCACTTT
TRBV29-1	TRBJ2-1	few	TRBD2	CSVLILAATYNEQFF	TGCAGCGTCCTAATACTAGCGGCTACCTACAATGAGCAGTTCTTC
TRBV3-1	TRBJ2-3	few	TRBD2	CASSSGPYTGLAGDTQYF	TGTGCCAGCAGCTCGGGACCCTACACCGGACTAGCGGGAGATACGCAGTATTTT
TRBV7-2	TRBJ2-3	few	NA	CASSQRTRRSGDTQYF	TGTGCCAGCAGCCAACGGACCAGACGCAGCGGTGATACGCAGTATTTT